Listed below are T cell receptor beta chains from one sample, sequenced in a study of cytomegalovirus exposure and HLA in healthy donors. The repertoire was sequenced with immunoSEQ multiplex PCR; TCRdb's copy has only in-frame clones and lacks some. The sample shows approximately 79,000 clones, about 78% of them seen only once. The sequencing sample was made of PBMCs. These receptor sequences come from a male donor in good health and CMV-seropositive. The CDR3 runs from the conserved cysteine through the conserved F or W. A D gene is named only where the DNA matches it firmly. Size values are once, few and many counts, or a class for expanded clones, and some rows have none.

d_gene,abundance,j_gene,v_gene,CDR3aa,CDR3nt
.,.,TRBJ1-2,TRBV9,CASSVGYRPPCSYTF,TGTGCCAGCAGCGTAGGCTACAGGCCTCCGTGTAGCTACACCTTC
TRBD2,.,TRBJ2-1,TRBV5-1,CASSLSGGQYNEQFF,TGCGCCAGCAGCCTAAGCGGGGGACAATACAATGAGCAGTTCTTC
TRBD2,.,TRBJ2-7,TRBV6-5,CASSPGLAGTGEQYF,TGTGCCAGCAGTCCCGGACTAGCGGGCACCGGGGAGCAGTACTTC
.,.,TRBJ2-1,TRBV18,CASSPDLSSYNEQFF,TGTGCCAGCTCACCGGACTTGAGCTCCTACAATGAGCAGTTCTTC
.,.,TRBJ2-7,TRBV28,CASSLRDEQYF,TGTGCCAGCAGTCTCCGTGACGAGCAGTACTTC
TRBD2,.,TRBJ2-5,TRBV7-2,CASSFPGGETQYF,TGTGCCAGCAGCTTCCCGGGAGGGGAGACCCAGTACTTC
.,few,TRBJ2-2,TRBV5-6,CASSPELRGTGELFF,TGTGCCAGCAGCCCAGAATTGCGAGGCACCGGGGAGCTGTTTTTT
.,.,TRBJ2-5,TRBV12-1,CASSVLGEQETQYF,TGTGCCAGCAGCGTGCTAGGGGAACAAGAGACCCAGTACTTC
TRBD1,.,TRBJ2-7,TRBV11-2,CASSSYGRGHEQYF,TGTGCCAGCAGTTCCTACGGCAGGGGGCACGAGCAGTACTTC
TRBD2,.,TRBJ2-7,TRBV7-2,CASSRTSGSSYEQYF,TGTGCCAGCAGCCGAACTAGCGGGAGCTCCTACGAGCAGTACTTC
.,.,TRBJ2-1,TRBV21-1,CASSKEGRTSGTIEQFF,TGTGCCAGCAGCAAAGAGGGGAGGACTAGCGGAACCATAGAGCAGTTCTTC
TRBD1,few,TRBJ1-4,TRBV19,CASSTRTGGFEKLFF,TGTGCCAGTAGTACCCGGACAGGCGGTTTTGAAAAACTGTTTTTT
.,few,TRBJ2-2,TRBV5-1,CASSLGLDTGELFF,TGCGCCAGCAGCTTGGGTTTAGACACCGGGGAGCTGTTTTTT
TRBD2,.,TRBJ2-1,TRBV4-2,CASSLTLTSGTYNEQFF,TGTGCCAGCAGCCTTACCTTGACTAGCGGGACCTACAATGAGCAGTTCTTC
.,.,TRBJ1-2,TRBV6-5,CASSEAGLNYGYTF,TGTGCCAGCAGCGAGGCGGGGCTGAACTATGGCTACACCTTC
.,.,TRBJ1-1,TRBV28,CASRTGDETEEAFF,TGTGCCAGCAGGACCGGCGATGAGACAGAAGAAGCTTTCTTT
.,.,TRBJ1-5,TRBV6-6,CASSYPGRPQHF,TGTGCCAGCAGTTACCCAGGGCGGCCCCAGCATTTT
TRBD2,.,TRBJ2-3,TRBV11-2,CASSLDWLAGATDTQYF,TGTGCCAGCAGCTTAGATTGGCTAGCGGGGGCCACAGATACGCAGTATTTT
.,.,TRBJ2-5,TRBV7-9,CSSSSTGDSRRGTQYF,TGTTCCAGCAGCTCGACGGGGGACTCCAGAAGAGGGACCCAGTACTTC
TRBD1,many,TRBJ2-2,TRBV4-2,CASSLTGDTGELFF,TGTGCCAGCAGTCTGACAGGGGACACCGGGGAGCTGTTTTTT
TRBD2,.,TRBJ2-3,TRBV7-8,CASSLVRLASTDTQYF,TGTGCCAGCAGCTTAGTGCGACTAGCGAGCACAGATACGCAGTATTTT
.,.,TRBJ2-1,TRBV19,CASSTSSVYNEQFF,TGTGCCAGTAGTACTAGCTCTGTCTACAATGAGCAGTTCTTC
.,.,TRBJ2-3,TRBV9,CASSASTSTLAPPTQYF,TGTGCCAGCAGCGCCTCCACTAGCACCCTAGCTCCCCCTACGCAGTATTTT
.,.,TRBJ2-7,TRBV7-6,CASSLGNRGYEQYF,TGTGCCAGCAGCTTGGGGAATAGGGGCTACGAGCAGTACTTC
.,.,TRBJ2-3,TRBV9,CASSVSSWGSADTQYF,TGTGCCAGCAGCGTAAGTTCTTGGGGCTCGGCAGATACGCAGTATTTT
.,.,TRBJ1-4,TRBV28,CASSPTGDATNEKLFF,TGTGCCAGCAGTCCCACGGGGGATGCAACTAATGAAAAACTGTTTTTT
TRBD2,.,TRBJ2-7,TRBV5-4,CASSFWLAGSHEQYF,TGTGCCAGCAGCTTCTGGCTAGCGGGTTCCCACGAGCAGTACTTC
.,.,TRBJ1-1,TRBV4-1,CASSQAEVTEAFF,TGCGCCAGCAGCCAAGCTGAGGTTACGGAAGCTTTCTTT
TRBD1,few,TRBJ1-1,TRBV2,CASRPRTGVGGAFF,TGTGCCAGCAGACCCAGGACAGGGGTCGGTGGCGCTTTCTTT
TRBD2,.,TRBJ2-7,TRBV30,CAWTRGRAGDEQYF,TGTGCCTGGACACGCGGGAGGGCCGGGGACGAGCAGTACTTC
.,once,TRBJ2-6,TRBV29-1,CSARDTSGANVLTF,TGCAGCGCCCGGGACACGTCTGGGGCCAACGTCCTGACTTTC
.,.,TRBJ2-5,TRBV4-3,CASSQDRGGLFETQYF,TGCGCCAGCAGCCAAGATAGGGGGGGACTTTTCGAGACCCAGTACTTC
.,.,TRBJ2-3,TRBV4-1,CASSFTGSFTDTQYF,TGCGCCAGCAGCTTTACGGGGTCCTTCACAGATACGCAGTATTTT